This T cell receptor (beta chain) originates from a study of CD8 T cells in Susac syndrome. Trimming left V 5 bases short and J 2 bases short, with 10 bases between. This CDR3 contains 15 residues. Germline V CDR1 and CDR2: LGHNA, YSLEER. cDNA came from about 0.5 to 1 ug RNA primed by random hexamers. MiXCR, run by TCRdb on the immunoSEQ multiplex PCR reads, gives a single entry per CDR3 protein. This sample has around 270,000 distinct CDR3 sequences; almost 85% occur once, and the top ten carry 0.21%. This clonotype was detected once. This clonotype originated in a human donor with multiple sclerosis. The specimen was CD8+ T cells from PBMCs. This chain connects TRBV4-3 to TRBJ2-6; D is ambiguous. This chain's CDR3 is CASSTRITGANVLTF. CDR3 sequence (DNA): TGCGCCAGCAGCACCCGGATTACTGGGGCCAACGTCCTGACTTTC.